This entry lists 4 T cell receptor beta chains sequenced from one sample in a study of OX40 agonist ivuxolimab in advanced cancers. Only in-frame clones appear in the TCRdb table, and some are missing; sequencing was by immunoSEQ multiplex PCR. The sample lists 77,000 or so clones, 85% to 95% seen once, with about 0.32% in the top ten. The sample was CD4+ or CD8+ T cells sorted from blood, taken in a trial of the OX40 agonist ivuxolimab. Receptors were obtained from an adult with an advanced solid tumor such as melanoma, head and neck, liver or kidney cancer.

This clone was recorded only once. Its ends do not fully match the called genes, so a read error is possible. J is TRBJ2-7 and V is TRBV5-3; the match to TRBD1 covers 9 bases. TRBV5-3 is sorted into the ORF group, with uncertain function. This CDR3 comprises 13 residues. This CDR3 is CASSLDRGGEQYF. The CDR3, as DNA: TGTGCCAGCAGCTTGGACAGGGGTGGTGAGCAGTACTTC.

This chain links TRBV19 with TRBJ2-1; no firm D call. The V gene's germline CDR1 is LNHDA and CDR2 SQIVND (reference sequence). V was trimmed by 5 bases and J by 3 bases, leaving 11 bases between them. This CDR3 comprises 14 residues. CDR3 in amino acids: CASSGLVGYNEQFF. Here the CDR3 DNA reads TGTGCCAGTAGTGGGCTAGTAGGCTACAATGAGCAGTTCTTC.

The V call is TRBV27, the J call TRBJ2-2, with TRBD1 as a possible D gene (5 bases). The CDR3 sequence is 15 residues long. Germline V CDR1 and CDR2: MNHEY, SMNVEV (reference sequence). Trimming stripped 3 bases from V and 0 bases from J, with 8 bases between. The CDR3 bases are TGTGCCAGCAGTTTGCGGACACCGAACACCGGGGAGCTGTTTTTT. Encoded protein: CASSLRTPNTGELFF.

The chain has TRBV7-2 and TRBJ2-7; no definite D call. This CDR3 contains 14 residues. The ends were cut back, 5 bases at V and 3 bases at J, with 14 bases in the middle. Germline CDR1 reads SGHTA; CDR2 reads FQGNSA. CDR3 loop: CASSPPNSFYEQYF. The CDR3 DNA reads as TGTGCCAGCAGCCCCCCGAACTCCTTCTACGAGCAGTACTTC.